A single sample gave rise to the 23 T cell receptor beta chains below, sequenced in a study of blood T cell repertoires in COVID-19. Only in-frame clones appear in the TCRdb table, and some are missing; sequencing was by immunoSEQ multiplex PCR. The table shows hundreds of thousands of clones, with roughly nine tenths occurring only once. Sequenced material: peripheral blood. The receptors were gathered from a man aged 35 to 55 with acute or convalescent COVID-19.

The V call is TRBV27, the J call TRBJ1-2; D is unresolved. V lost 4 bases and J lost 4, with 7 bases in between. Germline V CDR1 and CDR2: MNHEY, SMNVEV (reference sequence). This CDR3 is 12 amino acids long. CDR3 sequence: CASSSSGYGYTF. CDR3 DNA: TGTGCCAGCAGTTCCTCCGGCTATGGCTACACCTTC.

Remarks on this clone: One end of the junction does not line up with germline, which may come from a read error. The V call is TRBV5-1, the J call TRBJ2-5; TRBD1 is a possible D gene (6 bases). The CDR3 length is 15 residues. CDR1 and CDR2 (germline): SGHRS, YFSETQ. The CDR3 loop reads CASSPGTHDQETQYF. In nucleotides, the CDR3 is TGCGCCAGCAGCCCAGGGACACACGACCAGGAGACCCAGTACTTC. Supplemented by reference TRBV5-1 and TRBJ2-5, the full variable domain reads KAGVTQTPRYLIKTRGQQVTLSCSPISGHRSVSWYQQTPGQGLQFLFEYFSETQRNKGNFPGRFSGRQFSNSRSEMNVSTLELGDSALYLCASSPGTHDQETQYFGPGTRLLVL.

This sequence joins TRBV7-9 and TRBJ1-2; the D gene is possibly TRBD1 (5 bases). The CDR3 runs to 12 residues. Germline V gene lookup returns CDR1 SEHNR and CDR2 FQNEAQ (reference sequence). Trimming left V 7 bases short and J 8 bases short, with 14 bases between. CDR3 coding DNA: TGTGCCAGCACGAAGGGGCAATGGGGCTACACCTTC. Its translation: CASTKGQWGYTF.

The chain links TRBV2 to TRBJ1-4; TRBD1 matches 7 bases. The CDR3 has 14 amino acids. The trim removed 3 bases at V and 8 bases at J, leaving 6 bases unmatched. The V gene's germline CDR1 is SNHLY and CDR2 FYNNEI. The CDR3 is CASSDDRVQEKLFF. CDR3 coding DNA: TGTGCCAGCAGTGATGACAGGGTGCAAGAAAAACTGTTTTTT.

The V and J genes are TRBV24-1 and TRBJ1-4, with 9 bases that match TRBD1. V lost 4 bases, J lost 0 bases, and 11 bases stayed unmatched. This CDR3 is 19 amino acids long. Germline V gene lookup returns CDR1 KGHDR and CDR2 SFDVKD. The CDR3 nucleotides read TGTGCCACCAGTGAACGGGACAGGGAGAGTAGGCCAACTAATGAAAAACTGTTTTTT. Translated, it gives CATSERDRESRPTNEKLFF.

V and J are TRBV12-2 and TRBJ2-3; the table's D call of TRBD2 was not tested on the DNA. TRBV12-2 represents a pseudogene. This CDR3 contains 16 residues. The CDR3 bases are TGTGCAAGTCGCCCCCGACTAGCGGGAAGCACAGATACGCAGTATTTT. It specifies CASRPRLAGSTDTQYF.

As DNA, the CDR3 is TGCGCCAGCAGCCCACAAAACAGGGATATCGGGGAGCTGTTTTTT. This encodes CASSPQNRDIGELFF. The V call is TRBV5-1, the J call TRBJ2-2; perhaps TRBD1 as D (6 bases). CDR1 is SGHRS, CDR2 YFSETQ, per germline. V shed 4 bases and J shed 7 bases, with 17 bases lying between them. The CDR3 is 15 residues long.

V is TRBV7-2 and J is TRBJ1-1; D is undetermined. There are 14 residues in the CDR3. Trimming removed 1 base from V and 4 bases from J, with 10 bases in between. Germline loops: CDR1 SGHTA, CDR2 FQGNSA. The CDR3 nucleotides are TGTGCCAGCAGCTTAGTCTCCGGGTCCACTGAAGCTTTCTTT. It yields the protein CASSLVSGSTEAFF.

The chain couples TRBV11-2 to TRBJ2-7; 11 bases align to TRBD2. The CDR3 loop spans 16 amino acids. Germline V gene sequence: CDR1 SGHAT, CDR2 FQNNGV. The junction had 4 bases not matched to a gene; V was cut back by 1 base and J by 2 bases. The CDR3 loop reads CASSLGSLAGAYEQYF. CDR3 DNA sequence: TGTGCCAGCAGCTTAGGCTCACTAGCGGGAGCCTACGAGCAGTACTTC.

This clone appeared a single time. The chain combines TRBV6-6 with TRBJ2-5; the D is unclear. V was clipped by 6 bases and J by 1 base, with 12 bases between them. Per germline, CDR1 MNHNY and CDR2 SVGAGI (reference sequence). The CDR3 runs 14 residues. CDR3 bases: TGTGCCAGCAGGGTTTTCTGGCCCCAAGAGACCCAGTACTTC. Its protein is CASRVFWPQETQYF.

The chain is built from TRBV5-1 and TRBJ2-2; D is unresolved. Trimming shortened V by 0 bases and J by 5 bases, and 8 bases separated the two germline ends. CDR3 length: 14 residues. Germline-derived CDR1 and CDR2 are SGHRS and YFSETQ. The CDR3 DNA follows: TGCGCCAGCAGCTTGGCGGTTGGTACCGGGGAGCTGTTTTTT. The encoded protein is CASSLAVGTGELFF.

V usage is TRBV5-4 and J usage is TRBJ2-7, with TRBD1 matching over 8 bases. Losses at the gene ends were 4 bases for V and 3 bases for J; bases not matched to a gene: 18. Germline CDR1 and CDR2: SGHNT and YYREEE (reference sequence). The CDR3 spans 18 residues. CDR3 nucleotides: TGTGCCAGCAGCAAGGATTTTTCCGGACAGGGTGGGAACTACGAGCAGTACTTC. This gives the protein CASSKDFSGQGGNYEQYF.

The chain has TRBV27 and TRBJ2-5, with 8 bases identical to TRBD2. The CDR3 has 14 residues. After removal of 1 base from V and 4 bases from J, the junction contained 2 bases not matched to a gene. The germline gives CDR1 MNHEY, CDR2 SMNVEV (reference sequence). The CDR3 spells CASSLFGRGETQYF. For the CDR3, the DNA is TGTGCCAGCAGTTTATTCGGGAGGGGAGAGACCCAGTACTTC.

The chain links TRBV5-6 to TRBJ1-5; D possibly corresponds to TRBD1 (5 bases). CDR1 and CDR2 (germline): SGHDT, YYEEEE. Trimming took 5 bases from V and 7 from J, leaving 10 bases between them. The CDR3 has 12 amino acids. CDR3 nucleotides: TGTGCCAGCAGTTACAAGGGGCAGCCCCAGCATTTT. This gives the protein CASSYKGQPQHF.

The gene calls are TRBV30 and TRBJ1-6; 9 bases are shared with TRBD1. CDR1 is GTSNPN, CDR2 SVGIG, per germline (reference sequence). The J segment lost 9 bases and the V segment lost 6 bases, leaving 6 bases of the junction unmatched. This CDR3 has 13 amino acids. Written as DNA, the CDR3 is TGTGCCTGCTCCGGACAGGGGTTTTCACCCCTCCACTTT. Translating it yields CACSGQGFSPLHF.

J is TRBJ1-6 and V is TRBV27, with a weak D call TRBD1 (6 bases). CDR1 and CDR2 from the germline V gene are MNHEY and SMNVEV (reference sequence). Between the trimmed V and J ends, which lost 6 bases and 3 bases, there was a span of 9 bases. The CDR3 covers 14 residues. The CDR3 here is CASRRGGYNSPLHF. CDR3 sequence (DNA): TGTGCCAGCAGAAGGGGGGGCTATAATTCACCCCTCCACTTT.

The CDR3 sequence is CASSRGVAGTDTQYF. CDR3 sequence (DNA): TGTGCCAGCAGCCGCGGGGTAGCTGGCACAGATACGCAGTATTTT. The chain is built from TRBV3-1 (or the pseudogene TRBV3-2) and TRBJ2-3; a possible D gene is TRBD2 (6 bases). There are 15 residues in the CDR3. CDR1 is LGHDT, CDR2 YNNKEL, per germline (reference sequence). With 4 bases removed from V and 1 base from J, the gap between germline ends came to 12 bases.

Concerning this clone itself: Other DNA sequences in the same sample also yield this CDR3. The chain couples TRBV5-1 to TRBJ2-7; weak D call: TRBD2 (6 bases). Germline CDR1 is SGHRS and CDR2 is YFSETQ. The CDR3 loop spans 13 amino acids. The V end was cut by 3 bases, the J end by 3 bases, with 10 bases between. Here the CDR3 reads CASSSPGLYEQYF. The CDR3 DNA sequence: TGCGCCAGCAGCTCCCCGGGACTCTACGAGCAGTACTTC.

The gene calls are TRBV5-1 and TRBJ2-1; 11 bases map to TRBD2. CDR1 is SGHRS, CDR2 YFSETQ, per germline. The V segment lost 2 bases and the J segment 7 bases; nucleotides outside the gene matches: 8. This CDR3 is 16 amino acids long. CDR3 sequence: CASSLTIAGGLNEQFF. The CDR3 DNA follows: TGCGCCAGCAGCTTAACAATAGCGGGGGGGCTAAATGAGCAGTTCTTC.

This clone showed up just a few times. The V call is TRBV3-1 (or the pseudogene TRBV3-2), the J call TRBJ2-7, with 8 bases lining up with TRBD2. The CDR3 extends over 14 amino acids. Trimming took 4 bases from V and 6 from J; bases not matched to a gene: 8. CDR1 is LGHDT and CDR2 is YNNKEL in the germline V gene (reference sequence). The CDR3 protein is CASSRGAGVSEQYF. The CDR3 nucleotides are TGTGCCAGCAGCCGGGGAGCGGGGGTAAGCGAGCAGTACTTC.

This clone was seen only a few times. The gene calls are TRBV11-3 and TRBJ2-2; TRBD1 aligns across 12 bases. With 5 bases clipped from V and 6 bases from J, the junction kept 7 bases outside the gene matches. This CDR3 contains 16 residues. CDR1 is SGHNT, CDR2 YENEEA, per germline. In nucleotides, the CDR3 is TGTGCCAGCAGCGGTCGGGACAGGGGGCGCCCCGGGGAGCTGTTTTTT. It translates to CASSGRDRGRPGELFF.

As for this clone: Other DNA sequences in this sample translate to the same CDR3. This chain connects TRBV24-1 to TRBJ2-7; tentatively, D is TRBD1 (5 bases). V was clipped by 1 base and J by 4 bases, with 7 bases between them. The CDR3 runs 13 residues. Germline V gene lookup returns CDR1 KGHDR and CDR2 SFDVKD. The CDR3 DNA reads TGTGCCACCAGTGATTTAAGGGGATACGAGCAGTACTTC. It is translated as CATSDLRGYEQYF.

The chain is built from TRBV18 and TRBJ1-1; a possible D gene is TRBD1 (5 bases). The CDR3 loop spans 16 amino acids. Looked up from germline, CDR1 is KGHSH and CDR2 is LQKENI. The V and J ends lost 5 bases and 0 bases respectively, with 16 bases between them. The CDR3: CASSSRGPTMNTEAFF. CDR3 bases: TGTGCCAGCTCATCGCGGGGACCGACCATGAACACTGAAGCTTTCTTT. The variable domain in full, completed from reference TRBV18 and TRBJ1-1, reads NAGVMQNPRHLVRRRGQEARLRCSPMKGHSHVYWYRQLPEEGLKFMVYLQKENIIDESGMPKERFSAEFPKEGPSILRIQQVVRGDSAAYFCASSSRGPTMNTEAFFGQGTRLTVV.